The clone carrying this T cell receptor (beta chain) was detected only a few times. 5'RACE primed from the constant segment yielded TCR alpha and TCR beta cDNA libraries bearing sample barcodes and UMIs. From the 5' RACE reads, TCRdb called clonotypes with MiXCR, one entry per CDR3 protein. The sample lists 300,000 to 350,000 distinct CDR3 sequences, around 19% occurring once. The sample comes from a study of T-cell memory formation after mild COVID-19. Germline V gene data show CDR1 as SEHNR and CDR2 as FQNEAQ (reference sequence). J was trimmed by 3 bases and V by 1 base; bases with no gene match: 11. This CDR3 has 18 amino acids.

V usage is TRBV7-9 and J usage is TRBJ2-2; TRBD1 aligns across 7 bases. This TCR derives from a young man who had mild COVID-19 (a few samples of this study predate the infection). Cell type and time point are not known. The sequencing sample was made of PBMCs or a T cell subset sorted from them (not recorded which). CDR3 nucleotide sequence: TGTGCCAGCAGCTTAGGTTTGGATTCAGGGGGAGACACCGGGGAGCTGTTTTTT. Translated: CASSLGLDSGGDTGELFF. Complete variable domain (other parts from reference TRBV7-9 and TRBJ2-2): DTGVSQNPRHKITKRGQNVTFRCDPISEHNRLYWYRQTLGQGPEFLTYFQNEAQLEKSRLLSDRFSAERPKGSFSTLEIQRTEQGDSAMYLCASSLGLDSGGDTGELFFGEGSRLTVL.